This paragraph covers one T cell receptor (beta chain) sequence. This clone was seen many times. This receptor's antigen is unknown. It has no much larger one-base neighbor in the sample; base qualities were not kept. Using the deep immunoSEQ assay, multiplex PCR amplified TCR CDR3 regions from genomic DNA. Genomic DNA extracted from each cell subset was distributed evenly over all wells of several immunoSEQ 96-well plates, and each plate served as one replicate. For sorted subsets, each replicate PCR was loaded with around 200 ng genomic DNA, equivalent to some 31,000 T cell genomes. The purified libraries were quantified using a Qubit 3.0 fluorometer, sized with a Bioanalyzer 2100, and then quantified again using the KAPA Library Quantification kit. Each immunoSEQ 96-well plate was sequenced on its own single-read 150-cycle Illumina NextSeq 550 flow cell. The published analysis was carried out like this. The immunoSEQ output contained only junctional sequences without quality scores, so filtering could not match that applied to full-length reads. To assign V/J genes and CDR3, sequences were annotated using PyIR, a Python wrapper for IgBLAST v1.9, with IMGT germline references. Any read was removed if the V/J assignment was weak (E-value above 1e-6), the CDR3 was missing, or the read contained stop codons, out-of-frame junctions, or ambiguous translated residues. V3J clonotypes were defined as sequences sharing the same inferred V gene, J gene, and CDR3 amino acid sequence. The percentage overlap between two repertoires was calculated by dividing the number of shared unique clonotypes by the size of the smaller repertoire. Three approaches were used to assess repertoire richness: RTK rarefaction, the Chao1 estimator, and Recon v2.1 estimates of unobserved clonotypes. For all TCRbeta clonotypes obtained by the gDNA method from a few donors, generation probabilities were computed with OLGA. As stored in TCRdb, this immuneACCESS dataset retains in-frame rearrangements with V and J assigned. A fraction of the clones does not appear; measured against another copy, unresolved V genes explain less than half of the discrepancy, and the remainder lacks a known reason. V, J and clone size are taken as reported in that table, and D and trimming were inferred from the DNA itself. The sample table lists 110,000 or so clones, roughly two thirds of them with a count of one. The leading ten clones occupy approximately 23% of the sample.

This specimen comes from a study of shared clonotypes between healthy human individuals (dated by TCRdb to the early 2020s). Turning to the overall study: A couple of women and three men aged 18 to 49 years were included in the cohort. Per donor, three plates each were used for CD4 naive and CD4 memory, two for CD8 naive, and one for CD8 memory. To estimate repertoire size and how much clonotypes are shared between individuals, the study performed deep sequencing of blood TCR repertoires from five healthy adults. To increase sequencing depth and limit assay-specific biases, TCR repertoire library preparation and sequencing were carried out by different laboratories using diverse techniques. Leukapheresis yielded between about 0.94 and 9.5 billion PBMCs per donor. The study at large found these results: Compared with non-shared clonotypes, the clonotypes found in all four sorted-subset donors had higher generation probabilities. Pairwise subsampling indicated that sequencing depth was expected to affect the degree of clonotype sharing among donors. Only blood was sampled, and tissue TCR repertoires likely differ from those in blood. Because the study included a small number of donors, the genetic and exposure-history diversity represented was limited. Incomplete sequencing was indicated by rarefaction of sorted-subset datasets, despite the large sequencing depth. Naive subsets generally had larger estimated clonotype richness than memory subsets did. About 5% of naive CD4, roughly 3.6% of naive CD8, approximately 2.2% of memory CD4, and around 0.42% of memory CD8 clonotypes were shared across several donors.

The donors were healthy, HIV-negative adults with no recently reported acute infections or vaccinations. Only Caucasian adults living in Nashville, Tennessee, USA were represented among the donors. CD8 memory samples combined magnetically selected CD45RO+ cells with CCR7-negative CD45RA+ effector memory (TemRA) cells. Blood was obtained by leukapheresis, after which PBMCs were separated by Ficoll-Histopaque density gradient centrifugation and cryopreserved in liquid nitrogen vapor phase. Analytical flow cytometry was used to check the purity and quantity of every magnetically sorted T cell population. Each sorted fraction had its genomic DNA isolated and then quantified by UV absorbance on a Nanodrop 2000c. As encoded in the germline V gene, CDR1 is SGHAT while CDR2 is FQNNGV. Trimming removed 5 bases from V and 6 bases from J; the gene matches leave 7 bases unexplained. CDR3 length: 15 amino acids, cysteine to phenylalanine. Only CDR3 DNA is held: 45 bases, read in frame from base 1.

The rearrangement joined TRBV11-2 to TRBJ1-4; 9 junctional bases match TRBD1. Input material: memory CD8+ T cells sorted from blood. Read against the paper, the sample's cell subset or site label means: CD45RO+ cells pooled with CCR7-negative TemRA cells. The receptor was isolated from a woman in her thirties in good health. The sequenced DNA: TGTGCCAGCAGCCGACCGACAGGGGGATATGAAAAACTGTTTTTT. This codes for CASSRPTGGYEKLFF.